Listed here is a single T cell receptor beta chain. Its antigen is undetermined. Trimming took 0 bases from V and 3 from J, leaving 13 bases between them. The CDR3 contains 15 residues. The germline V gene has CDR1 SGHRS and CDR2 YFSETQ. Exclusion of a patient resulted from uncontrolled infection, other autoimmune disease, pregnancy or lactation. TCR beta CDR3 regions were amplified from RNA transcripts. First-round RT-PCR with HTBI primers amplified the TCR CDR3 region. One entry per CDR3 protein results from TCRdb running MiXCR on the multiplex PCR reads. The table includes some 490,000 distinct CDR3 sequences, less than 25% detected once. The data were obtained in a study of T cells in Graves' hyperthyroidism and ophthalmopathy. Turning to the study itself: At the time of initial diagnosis and before any treatment, peripheral blood was collected.

Study-wide findings and caveats: Separation of ophthalmopathy from stable hyperthyroidism was achieved by a 13 V-J model.

The chain combines TRBV5-1 with TRBJ2-7; D is ambiguous. This clonotype was obtained from a woman between 70 and 85 years old with Graves' ophthalmopathy. The sample comprised blood. CDR3 loop: CASSLERADLYEQYF. DNA for the CDR3: TGCGCCAGCAGCTTGGAAAGGGCTGATCTCTACGAGCAGTACTTC.